The 5 T cell receptor beta chains below come from one sample, sequenced in a study of shared clonotypes between healthy human individuals. The assay was immunoSEQ multiplex PCR, and TCRdb's table has in-frame clones only and misses some. The sample holds approximately 1.4 million clones; roughly 98% are singletons and the top ten take 0.45%. Material: naive CD4+ T cells sorted from blood. Subset meaning: CD45RA+ positively selected. Source of these receptors: a young man in good health.

The rearrangement uses TRBV10-1 and TRBJ2-2; 9 bases map to TRBD1. Germline V CDR1 and CDR2: WNHNN, SYGVQD (reference sequence). This CDR3 contains 16 residues. V was clipped by 4 bases and J by 0 bases; unmatched bases: 3. CDR3 sequence: CASSGRTGANTGELFF. The CDR3 coding sequence is TGCGCCAGCAGTGGGAGGACAGGGGCGAACACCGGGGAGCTGTTTTTT.

Of note for this clone: The sample has other DNA sequences that encode this CDR3 too. This rearrangement joins TRBV7-2 to TRBJ2-5, with unresolved D. V lost 1 base to trimming and J lost 1 base, with 4 bases between them. Germline V gene lookup returns CDR1 SGHTA and CDR2 FQGNSA. The CDR3 contains 13 residues. CDR3 residues: CASSLVVQETQYF. CDR3 coding DNA: TGTGCCAGCAGCTTAGTGGTCCAAGAGACCCAGTACTTC.

J is TRBJ2-1 and V is TRBV10-3; D not resolved. CDR3 length: 15 amino acids. The germline V gene encodes CDR1 ENHRY and CDR2 SYGVKD. V was pared by 6 bases and J by 6 bases, with 18 bases between. DNA for the CDR3: TGTGCCATCAGCCCCCTTGGGTCTGGTGGCAATGAGCAGTTCTTC. Residues: CAISPLGSGGNEQFF.

Written as DNA, the CDR3 is TGCGCCAGCAGTCTTCAGGCCACCGGGGAGCTGTTTTTT. It codes for CASSLQATGELFF. J is TRBJ2-2 and V is TRBV5-1, with D hard to call. There are 13 residues in the CDR3. The germline V gene has CDR1 SGHRS and CDR2 YFSETQ. V lost 5 bases and J 4 bases, leaving 9 bases between the germline ends.

This chain connects TRBV7-6 to TRBJ2-3; 10 nucleotides match TRBD2. The CDR3 has 19 residues. Germline CDR1 reads SGHVS; CDR2 reads FNYEAQ. V lost 1 base and J lost 0; bases outside the gene matches: 10. The CDR3 nucleotides read TGTGCCAGCAGCTTAGGTGGACTAGCGGCACTTATTAGCACAGATACGCAGTATTTT. Protein: CASSLGGLAALISTDTQYF.